These 19 T cell receptor beta chains were all obtained from the same sample, sequenced in a study of blood T cell repertoires in COVID-19. Libraries were prepared by immunoSEQ multiplex PCR; TCRdb keeps only in-frame clonotypes and omits some of them. The sample shows about 180,000 clones, approximately 83% of them seen only once. Source material: peripheral blood. All receptors come from a human donor in a cohort sampled during active COVID-19.

For the CDR3, the DNA is TGCAGTGCTAGAGGCGCAAATGAGCAGTTCTTC. This codes for CSARGANEQFF. The chain recombines TRBV20-1 with TRBJ2-1; D gene ambiguous. CDR1 is DFQATT, CDR2 SNEGSKA, per germline (reference sequence). V shed 1 base and J shed 7 bases, with 5 bases lying between them. The CDR3 has 11 residues.

This rearrangement joins TRBV5-4 to TRBJ1-1; possibly TRBD1 for D (5 bases). Germline V gene lookup returns CDR1 SGHNT and CDR2 YYREEE (reference sequence). Between the trimmed V and J ends, which lost 4 bases and 5 bases, there was a span of 15 bases. The CDR3 length is 14 residues. Here the CDR3 reads CASSGPTGGTEAFF. CDR3 sequence (DNA): TGTGCCAGCAGCGGCCCGACGGGGGGGACTGAAGCTTTCTTT.

The chain is built from TRBV25-1 and TRBJ2-7; 10 positions match TRBD1. CDR3 length: 14 amino acids. Germline loops: CDR1 MGHDK, CDR2 SYGVNS. V trimming: 10 bases; J trimming: 0 bases; junction bases outside the gene matches: 6. For the CDR3, the DNA is TGTGCCACCGGGACAGGGGTCAGCTCCTACGAGCAGTACTTC. Protein sequence: CATGTGVSSYEQYF.

The V gene is TRBV19, the J gene TRBJ1-3; D not resolved. This CDR3 is 15 amino acids long. Per the germline V gene, CDR1 is LNHDA and CDR2 is SQIVND (reference sequence). V was trimmed by 3 bases and J by 0 bases, leaving 9 bases between them. The CDR3 coding sequence is TGTGCCAGTAGTATGGCGGGGTACTCTGGAAACACCATATATTTT. This sequence encodes CASSMAGYSGNTIYF.

This clone appeared once. This chain uses TRBV3-1 (or the pseudogene TRBV3-2) with TRBJ1-4; 9 bases are a match to TRBD1. This CDR3 comprises 15 residues. Germline trimming cut 4 bases from V and 7 bases from J; bases unmatched to any gene: 7. Germline CDR1 and CDR2: LGHDT and YNNKEL (reference sequence). The CDR3 sequence: CASSPDRGKGEKLFF. For the CDR3, the DNA is TGTGCCAGCAGCCCCGACAGGGGGAAAGGTGAAAAACTGTTTTTT.

The table lists this clone with a count of one. The genes are TRBV11-3 and TRBJ2-1; weak D call: TRBD2 (6 bases). Trimming stripped 5 bases from V and 6 bases from J, with 14 bases between. The CDR3 is 14 residues long. Germline CDR1 reads SGHNT; CDR2 reads YENEEA. The CDR3 nucleotides are TGTGCCAGCAGCCTCTCGGGACTTGCCAATGAGCAGTTCTTC. Protein: CASSLSGLANEQFF.

The chain combines TRBV7-3 with TRBJ2-3; 9 bases are shared with TRBD2. The CDR3 runs 16 residues. The trim removed 2 bases at V and 2 bases at J, leaving 5 bases unmatched. Germline-derived CDR1 and CDR2 are SGHTA and FQGTGA. CDR3 loop: CASSLPAGGSTDTQYF. CDR3 DNA: TGTGCCAGCAGCTTACCAGCGGGGGGATCCACAGATACGCAGTATTTT.

The chain uses TRBV3-1 (or the pseudogene TRBV3-2) and TRBJ2-1; TRBD2 matches at 7 bases. The CDR3 consists of 17 residues. CDR1 LGHDT and CDR2 YNNKEL come from the germline V gene (reference sequence). Trimming at V came to 4 bases and at J to 8 bases, leaving 17 bases not matched to a gene. Written as DNA, the CDR3 is TGTGCCAGCAGCCCCCTCTTTTCCAGATTGGGGGGGGATGAGCAGTTCTTC. Its translation: CASSPLFSRLGGDEQFF.

The rearrangement links TRBV10-1 to TRBJ2-7; no clear D. The CDR3 has 14 amino acids. Germline CDR1 reads WNHNN; CDR2 reads SYGVQD (reference sequence). V lost 3 bases, J lost 0 bases, and 9 bases lay in between. CDR3 in amino acids: CASSEQPSSYEQYF. The CDR3 coding sequence is TGCGCCAGCAGTGAACAGCCAAGCTCCTACGAGCAGTACTTC.

This chain uses TRBV28 with TRBJ1-5, with D hard to call. In germline, CDR1 is MDHEN, CDR2 SYDVKM. This CDR3 spans 14 amino acids. V lost 3 bases and J lost 3, with 9 bases in between. Written as DNA, the CDR3 is TGTGCCAGCAGTTTCTGGGCCGTCAATCAGCCCCAGCATTTT. Translation gives CASSFWAVNQPQHF.

The chain joins TRBV9 to TRBJ2-7, with D unresolved. V was trimmed by 3 bases and J by 0 bases, leaving 7 bases between them. The germline V gene has CDR1 SGDLS and CDR2 YYNGEE. The CDR3 is made up of 13 amino acids. CDR3 region: CASSGVPSYEQYF. The CDR3 DNA reads TGTGCCAGCAGCGGAGTCCCCTCCTACGAGCAGTACTTC.

This sequence joins TRBV30 and TRBJ2-2, with 10 bases aligning to TRBD1. The V gene's germline CDR1 is GTSNPN and CDR2 SVGIG (reference sequence). CDR3 length equals 16 residues. V shed 1 base, J shed 0 bases, and the junction held 2 bases outside the gene matches. CDR3 coding DNA: TGTGCCTGGAGTGATGACAGGGGGCCGAACACCGGGGAGCTGTTTTTT. Translated: CAWSDDRGPNTGELFF.

This sequence joins TRBV3-1 (or the pseudogene TRBV3-2) and TRBJ2-7; TRBD2 matches at 13 bases. The trim removed 4 bases at V and 5 bases at J, leaving 14 bases unmatched. Germline assignment: CDR1 LGHDT and CDR2 YNNKEL (reference sequence). This CDR3 is 18 amino acids long. Written as DNA, the CDR3 is TGTGCCAGCAGCCCCCCCCGCGGCAGACTAGCGGGGGGAAACGAGCAGTACTTC. Its translation: CASSPPRGRLAGGNEQYF.

The chain couples TRBV4-2 to TRBJ2-7; TRBD2 aligns across 16 bases. The CDR3 covers 17 residues. V lost 4 bases to trimming and J lost 8 bases; unmatched junction nucleotides: 11. The germline V gene encodes CDR1 LGHNA and CDR2 YNFKEQ. The CDR3 region is CASSRGGLAGGPPKQYF. CDR3 DNA sequence: TGTGCCAGCAGCCGCGGGGGACTAGCGGGAGGGCCCCCCAAGCAGTACTTC.

V usage is TRBV7-9 and J usage is TRBJ1-1; D is possibly TRBD1 (6 bases). The CDR3 is 15 residues long. Germline loops: CDR1 SEHNR, CDR2 FQNEAQ (reference sequence). V lost 5 bases, J lost 0 bases, and 13 bases lay in between. In DNA, the CDR3 is TGTGCCAGCAGCCCCGGCAGGGGCATGAACACTGAAGCTTTCTTT. It yields the protein CASSPGRGMNTEAFF.

This clone has a single count. The sample contains more than one DNA sequence encoding this CDR3. The J gene is TRBJ2-7, the V gene TRBV9; D might be TRBD1 (6 bases). V gave up 0 bases and J gave up 3 bases, with 10 bases separating them. Germline loops: CDR1 SGDLS, CDR2 YYNGEE. CDR3 length: 14 residues. Here the CDR3 reads CASSVGQASYEQYF. CDR3 bases: TGTGCCAGCAGCGTAGGACAGGCCAGCTACGAGCAGTACTTC.

This clone was seen once. The rearrangement uses TRBV12-3 or TRBV12-4 and TRBJ2-5, with D uncertain. The V and J ends lost 6 bases and 5 bases respectively, with 10 bases between them. This CDR3 region has 12 residues. The CDR3 region has the DNA TGTGCCAGCAGCTTTGTCTCGGAGACCCAGTACTTC. It is translated as CASSFVSETQYF.

The chain links TRBV20-1 to TRBJ1-2; maybe TRBD1 (6 bases). The V end was cut by 3 bases, the J end by 2 bases, with 7 bases between. Germline loops: CDR1 DFQATT, CDR2 SNEGSKA (reference sequence). The CDR3 sequence is 12 residues long. In DNA form, the CDR3 reads TGCAGTGCTAGTCAGGGGAACTATGGCTACACCTTC. It encodes CSASQGNYGYTF.

V usage is TRBV5-1 and J usage is TRBJ1-5; TRBD1 matches at 9 bases. The germline CDR1 and CDR2 sequences are SGHRS and YFSETQ. V shed 4 bases and J 5 bases; nucleotides not matched to a gene: 7. This CDR3 contains 15 residues. The CDR3 region has the DNA TGCGCCAGCAGCCTGACAGGGGGTGCCCATCAGCCCCAGCATTTT. Translation gives CASSLTGGAHQPQHF.